The 25 T cell receptor beta chains listed next were all sequenced from one sample in a study of T cells in Graves' hyperthyroidism and ophthalmopathy. From RNA transcripts, TCR beta CDR3 regions were amplified. First-round RT-PCR with HTBI primers amplified the TCR CDR3 region. TCRdb itself ran the multiplex PCR reads through MiXCR, one entry per CDR3 protein. This sample carries hundreds of thousands of distinct CDR3 sequences, 20% of them seen once, and the ten largest clones take 47%. The sequenced material came from blood. The source of these receptors is a middle-aged man with Graves' ophthalmopathy.

In this sample, this clonotype turned up many times. The chain is built from TRBV20-1 and TRBJ2-1; 8 bases line up with TRBD2. V gave up 5 bases and J gave up 3 bases; unmatched junction bases: 6. The CDR3 runs 14 residues. From germline, CDR1 is DFQATT and CDR2 SNEGSKA (reference sequence). Written as DNA, the CDR3 is TGCAGTGCTCTGTTTCGGGGGGGCTACAATGAGCAGTTCTTC. It codes for CSALFRGGYNEQFF.

This clonotype has a handful of counts. CDR3 region: CAWAPSEWYGYTF. In DNA, the CDR3 is TGTGCCTGGGCCCCGTCTGAGTGGTATGGCTACACCTTC. The rearrangement uses TRBV30 and TRBJ1-2; D is unresolved. Germline V gives CDR1 GTSNPN, CDR2 SVGIG (reference sequence). The germline V and J ends were trimmed by 5 bases and 5 bases, with 15 bases remaining between them. The CDR3 is 13 residues long.

This clonotype was counted ten times or more. V gene TRBV3-1 combines with J gene TRBJ2-1, with D possibly being TRBD2 (6 bases). Trimming took 4 bases from V and 4 from J, leaving 14 bases between them. Germline V lookup: CDR1 LGHDT, CDR2 YNNKEL (reference sequence). The CDR3 loop spans 15 amino acids. The CDR3 sequence: CASSLSLAQYNEQFF. The CDR3 coding sequence is TGTGCCAGCAGCCTCTCGCTAGCGCAGTACAATGAGCAGTTCTTC.

The J gene is TRBJ1-1, the V gene TRBV19, with D maybe TRBD1 (5 bases). Germline-derived CDR1 and CDR2 are LNHDA and SQIVND (reference sequence). This CDR3 contains 15 residues. Trimming removed 7 bases from V and 2 bases from J, with 17 bases in between. The chain's CDR3 is CASILSGALNTEAFF. Written as DNA, the CDR3 is TGTGCCAGTATCCTCTCCGGGGCACTCAACACTGAAGCTTTCTTT.

The sample holds a few counts of this clonotype. V gene TRBV20-1 combines with J gene TRBJ2-5; the D gene is possibly TRBD1 (6 bases). V lost 2 bases and J 5 bases, leaving 12 bases between the germline ends. Germline assignment: CDR1 DFQATT and CDR2 SNEGSKA (reference sequence). The CDR3 is 13 residues long. This CDR3 is CSARPQGYETQYF. The CDR3 DNA is TGCAGTGCTAGACCCCAGGGGTACGAGACCCAGTACTTC.

The table lists this clonotype with many counts. The CDR3 DNA follows: TGTGCCACCAGTGATAGCCGGGACAGCTCCTACGAGCAGTACTTC. Translation gives CATSDSRDSSYEQYF. The rearrangement joins TRBV24-1 to TRBJ2-7, with TRBD1 matching 7 bases. The length of the CDR3 is 15 residues. V dropped 3 bases and J dropped 0; count of bases not matched to a gene: 4. Germline lookup yields CDR1 KGHDR and CDR2 SFDVKD.

CDR3 sequence reads: CASSSWAYEQYF. CDR3 bases: TGTGCCAGCAGTTCTTGGGCATACGAGCAGTACTTC. This chain connects TRBV6-1 to TRBJ2-7, with unresolved D. CDR3 length: 12 amino acids. V was shortened by 5 bases and J by 4 bases, with 9 bases between the two germline ends. CDR1 MNHNS and CDR2 SASEGT come from the germline V gene.

Details on this clonotype: This clone may be a read error of a much larger clone one base away. The V gene is TRBV20-1, the J gene TRBJ2-7; no clear D. The CDR3 is 11 amino acids. V dropped 6 bases and J dropped 3 bases, with 9 bases sitting between them. The germline V gene has CDR1 DFQATT and CDR2 SNEGSKA (reference sequence). The CDR3 spells CSAPGLYEQYF. Written as DNA, the CDR3 is TGCAGTGCCCCCGGGCTCTACGAGCAGTACTTC.

This clonotype was detected ten times or more. For the CDR3, the DNA is TGTGCCAGCAGTTTCTGGGGCGGAAACACTGAAGCTTTCTTT. Translating it yields CASSFWGGNTEAFF. The chain is built from TRBV28 and TRBJ1-1, with D possibly matching TRBD1 (5 bases). CDR1 MDHEN and CDR2 SYDVKM come from the germline V gene. V shed 3 bases and J shed 2 bases, with 10 bases lying between them. CDR3 length equals 14 residues.

V is TRBV27 and J is TRBJ1-5; D is undetermined. The V end was cut by 8 bases, the J end by 4 bases, with 18 bases between. The CDR3 has 15 amino acids. Germline V CDR1 and CDR2: MNHEY, SMNVEV (reference sequence). CDR3 in amino acids: CASSPSGGINQPQHF. The CDR3 DNA sequence: TGTGCCAGCTCTCCCTCGGGAGGGATAAATCAGCCCCAGCATTTT.

This clonotype was counted ten times or more. The chain employs TRBV7-8 and TRBJ2-7; TRBD1 or TRBD2 may be the D gene (5 bases each). Germline V gene data show CDR1 as SGHVS and CDR2 as FQNEAQ. V lost 5 bases to trimming and J lost 0 bases, with 20 bases between them. The CDR3 has 17 amino acids. CDR3 residues: CASSPQAAGTSSYEQYF. The CDR3 DNA reads TGTGCCAGCAGCCCTCAGGCGGCAGGGACGAGCTCCTACGAGCAGTACTTC.

This clonotype was observed many times. The chain links TRBV28 to TRBJ1-6; D gene uncertain. The ends were cut back, 8 bases at V and 11 bases at J, with 19 bases in the middle. Germline V gene data show CDR1 as MDHEN and CDR2 as SYDVKM. The CDR3 loop spans 14 amino acids. The CDR3 region has the DNA TGTGCCAGCGTCAAGGCTGGGGAGGGAACACCCCTCCACTTT. This sequence encodes CASVKAGEGTPLHF.

The chain recombines TRBV7-9 with TRBJ2-5; the match to TRBD2 covers 9 bases. V was pared by 5 bases and J by 5 bases, with 12 bases of the junction left unmatched. The CDR3 consists of 16 residues. CDR1 and CDR2 (germline): SEHNR, FQNEAQ (reference sequence). In DNA form, the CDR3 reads TGTGCCAGCAGCCCGGCGGGTAGCGGGAGCGTTGAGACCCAGTACTTC. Translated: CASSPAGSGSVETQYF.

Only a few counts were recorded for this clonotype. The chain couples TRBV12-5 to TRBJ2-5, with D unclear. The CDR3 is 14 amino acids. The germline V gene has CDR1 LGHNT and CDR2 FRNRAP. Between the trimmed V and J ends, which lost 4 bases and 7 bases, there was a span of 16 bases. In nucleotides, the CDR3 is TGTGCTAGTGGTTCCTCGGGTACTTTCGGGACCCAGTACTTC. Its translation: CASGSSGTFGTQYF.

Written as DNA, the CDR3 is TGCGCCAGCAGCTTGGACGGGGACAGCCTTCAGCCCCAGCATTTT. Its translation is CASSLDGDSLQPQHF. The chain has TRBV5-1 and TRBJ1-5, with TRBD1 matching 7 bases. The CDR3 length is 15 residues. After removal of 0 bases from V and 6 bases from J, the junction contained 6 bases not matched to a gene. CDR1 SGHRS and CDR2 YFSETQ come from the germline V gene.

The table lists this clonotype with a few counts. The chain combines TRBV19 with TRBJ2-4; the D gene is possibly TRBD1 (7 bases). This CDR3 comprises 14 residues. The V gene's germline CDR1 is LNHDA and CDR2 SQIVND (reference sequence). V was trimmed by 5 bases and J by 9 bases, leaving 17 bases between them. The chain's CDR3 is CASSFQGGSVIQYF. For the CDR3, the DNA is TGTGCCAGTAGTTTCCAGGGGGGATCAGTCATTCAGTACTTC. Filled out from reference TRBV19 and TRBJ2-4, the complete variable domain reads DGGITQSPKYLFRKEGQNVTLSCEQNLNHDAMYWYRQDPGQGLRLIYYSQIVNDFQKGDIAEGYSVSREKKESFPLTVTSAQKNPTAFYLCASSFQGGSVIQYFGAGTRLSVL.

The genes are TRBV18 and TRBJ1-5; possible D gene TRBD1, 5 bases. Germline V gene data show CDR1 as KGHSH and CDR2 as LQKENI. This CDR3 region has 15 residues. The V gene lost 3 bases and the J gene lost 2 bases, with 11 bases spanning the gap. CDR3 sequence (DNA): TGTGCCAGCTCACCGCAGGGAGGCGGCAATCAGCCCCAGCATTTT. Protein: CASSPQGGGNQPQHF. The whole variable domain, remainder taken from reference TRBV18 and TRBJ1-5, is NAGVMQNPRHLVRRRGQEARLRCSPMKGHSHVYWYRQLPEEGLKFMVYLQKENIIDESGMPKERFSAEFPKEGPSILRIQQVVRGDSAAYFCASSPQGGGNQPQHFGDGTRLSIL.

A few counts support this clonotype. The rearrangement uses TRBV9 and TRBJ2-2; D ambiguous. The CDR3 totals 14 residues. The ends were cut back, 7 bases at V and 5 bases at J, with 15 bases in the middle. CDR1 is SGDLS and CDR2 is YYNGEE in the germline V gene. CDR3 DNA sequence: TGTGCCAGCTGCCCGAGGACGGAGACCGGGGAGCTGTTTTTT. Residues: CASCPRTETGELFF. Looking up the rest from reference TRBV9 and TRBJ2-2 gives the full variable domain: DSGVTQTPKHLITATGQRVTLRCSPRSGDLSVYWYQQSLDQGLQFLIQYYNGEERAKGNILERFSAQQFPDLHSELNLSSLELGDSALYFCASCPRTETGELFFGEGSRLTVL.

This clonotype was counted many times. V and J are TRBV3-1 and TRBJ2-7; D possibly corresponds to TRBD2 (6 bases). V lost 4 bases and J lost 0, with 16 bases in between. This CDR3 comprises 16 residues. The V gene's germline CDR1 is LGHDT and CDR2 YNNKEL (reference sequence). The CDR3, as DNA: TGTGCCAGCAGCCTCCGCCGGGGAGGTTACTCCTACGAGCAGTACTTC. Its protein product is CASSLRRGGYSYEQYF.

The sample holds a few counts of this clonotype. J is TRBJ2-2 and V is TRBV2; the D gene is possibly TRBD2 (6 bases). The CDR3 runs 14 residues. Trimming took 1 base from V and 5 from J, leaving 8 bases between them. Germline V gene sequence: CDR1 SNHLY, CDR2 FYNNEI. In DNA form, the CDR3 reads TGTGCCAGCAGTGAAGTAGGGAGGACCGGGGAGCTGTTTTTT. Protein product: CASSEVGRTGELFF.

V and J are TRBV6-2 or TRBV6-3 and TRBJ2-2, with D possibly matching TRBD1 (6 bases). CDR1 is MNHEY and CDR2 is SVGEGT in the germline V gene. V was trimmed by 5 bases and J by 6 bases, leaving 16 bases between them. The CDR3 sequence is 15 residues long. The CDR3 spells CASSPPQTGAGELFF. The CDR3 nucleotides read TGTGCCAGCAGTCCCCCCCAGACAGGAGCCGGGGAGCTGTTTTTT.

This clonotype was seen at least ten times. The genes are TRBV18 and TRBJ2-7, with D perhaps assigned TRBD1 or TRBD2 (5 bases each). CDR3 length: 15 amino acids. CDR1 and CDR2 from the germline V gene are KGHSH and LQKENI. Trimming shortened V by 0 bases and J by 0 bases, and 9 bases separated the two germline ends. The CDR3 protein is CASSPPSGSSYEQYF. The CDR3 nucleotides are TGTGCCAGCTCACCACCGTCAGGGAGCTCCTACGAGCAGTACTTC.

This clonotype was counted only a few times. The chain uses TRBV6-2 or TRBV6-3 and TRBJ2-3; tentatively, D is TRBD2 (5 bases). The CDR3 extends over 13 amino acids. In germline, CDR1 is MNHEY, CDR2 SVGEGT. V lost 5 bases and J lost 3, with 9 bases in between. The CDR3 region is CASSGGPTDTQYF. CDR3 DNA sequence: TGTGCCAGCAGTGGAGGCCCTACAGATACGCAGTATTTT.

The chain has TRBV28 and TRBJ1-5; D is ambiguous. Germline V lookup: CDR1 MDHEN, CDR2 SYDVKM. V was trimmed by 6 bases and J by 11 bases, leaving 14 bases between them. The CDR3 consists of 12 residues. The CDR3 DNA is TGTGCCAGCAGCTCGGGCCCCGAGTCCCAGCATTTT. Its translation: CASSSGPESQHF.

This clonotype was seen at least ten times. The rearrangement links TRBV12-3 or TRBV12-4 to TRBJ2-1, with TRBD2 matching over 13 bases. The J segment lost 2 bases and the V segment lost 5 bases, leaving 12 bases of the junction unmatched. CDR3 length: 19 amino acids. Here the CDR3 reads CASSRTSGGAGVPYNEQFF. Written as DNA, the CDR3 is TGTGCCAGCAGTCGCACTAGCGGGGGGGCCGGAGTCCCCTACAATGAGCAGTTCTTC.